Below, 8 T cell receptor beta chains from the same sample are listed, as sequenced in a study of CD8 T cells in Susac syndrome. RNA totalling roughly 0.5 to 1 ug underwent reverse transcription with random hexamers. From the immunoSEQ multiplex PCR reads, TCRdb called clonotypes with MiXCR, one entry per CDR3 protein. The sample has tens of thousands of distinct CDR3 sequences, roughly 93% seen once. The sequenced sample consisted of CD8+ T cells from PBMCs. These receptors all come from a human donor in good health.

The chain links TRBV18 to TRBJ2-7, with TRBD2 identical over 7 bases. V dropped 2 bases and J dropped 2; count of bases not matched to a gene: 6. Germline loops: CDR1 KGHSH, CDR2 LQKENI. This CDR3 region has 15 residues. The CDR3 DNA reads as TGTGCCAGCTCACCAGTAGCGGGCGCAACCTACGAGCAGTACTTC. This codes for CASSPVAGATYEQYF.

V and J are TRBV7-6 and TRBJ2-7; a weak D match, TRBD2 (6 bases). The CDR3 is made up of 16 amino acids. Deletions cut 4 bases from V and 4 bases from J, with 20 bases between. From germline, CDR1 is SGHVS and CDR2 FNYEAQ. This CDR3 is CASSSVKRARGYEQYF. The CDR3 DNA is TGTGCCAGCAGCTCTGTTAAGCGGGCCCGTGGGTACGAGCAGTACTTC.

The V and J genes are TRBV28 and TRBJ2-7; TRBD2 aligns across 8 bases. V lost 8 bases and J lost 4; bases outside the gene matches: 7. Germline V CDR1 and CDR2: MDHEN, SYDVKM. This CDR3 has 13 residues. CDR3 in DNA: TGTGCCAGCTTCAGGGCGGGAGGTTACGAGCAGTACTTC. It yields the protein CASFRAGGYEQYF.

The V gene is TRBV11-1, the J gene TRBJ2-5; 7 nucleotides match TRBD2. The germline CDR1 and CDR2 sequences are SGHAT and FQDESV (reference sequence). The CDR3 runs to 14 residues. J lost 5 bases, V lost 5 bases, and 8 bases had no gene match. The CDR3 spells CASSPGLSGETQYF. The CDR3, as DNA: TGTGCCAGCAGCCCGGGACTATCAGGGGAGACCCAGTACTTC.

This chain links TRBV7-9 with TRBJ2-1; a weak D match, TRBD2 (6 bases). The CDR3 totals 17 residues. Trimming removed 5 bases from V and 2 bases from J, with 19 bases in between. The germline V gene encodes CDR1 SEHNR and CDR2 FQNEAQ (reference sequence). The CDR3 here is CASSQRLAGPPYNEQFF. CDR3 coding DNA: TGTGCCAGCAGCCAAAGGTTGGCGGGGCCGCCCTACAATGAGCAGTTCTTC.

The CDR3 DNA follows: TGCAGTGCCTCAGCGGGAGGGATCGGAGAGACCCAGTACTTC. Encoded protein: CSASAGGIGETQYF. This chain uses TRBV20-1 with TRBJ2-5; TRBD2 matches 10 bases. This CDR3 is 14 amino acids long. V shed 6 bases and J 4 bases; nucleotides not matched to a gene: 8. Germline CDR1 and CDR2: DFQATT and SNEGSKA (reference sequence).

The gene calls are TRBV2 and TRBJ2-7; D possibly uses TRBD1 or TRBD2 (5 bases each). Germline CDR1 and CDR2: SNHLY and FYNNEI. V was trimmed by 7 bases and J by 3 bases, leaving 13 bases between them. The CDR3 sequence is 13 residues long. DNA for the CDR3: TGTGCCAGCAACCCGGGACCGGACTACGAGCAGTACTTC. Residues: CASNPGPDYEQYF.

This chain joins TRBV2 and TRBJ2-1; D unresolved. From germline, CDR1 is SNHLY and CDR2 FYNNEI. CDR3 length equals 10 residues. Trimming left V 8 bases short and J 8 bases short, with 7 bases between. The CDR3 here is CASPPDEQFF. CDR3 sequence (DNA): TGTGCCAGCCCCCCCGATGAGCAGTTCTTC.